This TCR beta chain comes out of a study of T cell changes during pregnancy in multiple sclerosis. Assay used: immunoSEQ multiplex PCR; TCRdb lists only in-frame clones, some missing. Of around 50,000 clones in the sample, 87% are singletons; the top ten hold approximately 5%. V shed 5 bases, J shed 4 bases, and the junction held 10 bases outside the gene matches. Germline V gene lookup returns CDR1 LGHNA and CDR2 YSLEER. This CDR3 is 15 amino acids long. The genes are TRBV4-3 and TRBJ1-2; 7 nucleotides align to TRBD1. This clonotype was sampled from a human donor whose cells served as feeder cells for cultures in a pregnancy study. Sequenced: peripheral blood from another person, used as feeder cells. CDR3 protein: CASSSTTGPTYGYTF. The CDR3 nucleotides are TGCGCCAGCAGCTCCACGACAGGGCCGACCTATGGCTACACCTTC.